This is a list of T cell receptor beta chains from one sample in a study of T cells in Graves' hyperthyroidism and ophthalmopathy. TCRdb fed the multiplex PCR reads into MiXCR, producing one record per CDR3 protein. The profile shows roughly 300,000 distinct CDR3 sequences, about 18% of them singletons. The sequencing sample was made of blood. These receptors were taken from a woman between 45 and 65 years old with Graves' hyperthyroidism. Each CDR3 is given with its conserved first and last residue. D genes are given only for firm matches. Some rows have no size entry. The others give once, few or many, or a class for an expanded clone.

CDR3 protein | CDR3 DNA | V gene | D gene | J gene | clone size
CASLKTGTMETQYF | TGTGCCAGTTTGAAAACAGGGACTATGGAGACCCAGTACTTC | TRBV6-1 | - | TRBJ2-5 | -
CASSLRGRSEKLFF | TGTGCCAGCAGCCTACGGGGACGCAGTGAAAAACTGTTTTTT | TRBV4-2 | - | TRBJ1-4 | -
CASTAWETQYF | TGTGCCAGCACTGCTTGGGAGACCCAGTACTTC | TRBV11-2 | - | TRBJ2-5 | many
CASSSSGGVQETQYF | TGTGCCAGCAGTTCTAGCGGGGGGGTCCAAGAGACCCAGTACTTC | TRBV6-1 | TRBD2 | TRBJ2-5 | few
CASSEIDFNEKLFF | TGTGCCAGCAGTGAAATCGACTTTAATGAAAAACTGTTTTTT | TRBV2 | - | TRBJ1-4 | -
CASSLNTGGLNEQFF | TGTGCCAGCAGCTTAAATACGGGGGGTCTCAATGAGCAGTTCTTC | TRBV7-9 | TRBD2 | TRBJ2-1 | few
CASSQYGDNQPQHF | TGCGCCAGCAGCCAATACGGAGACAATCAGCCCCAGCATTTT | TRBV28 | - | TRBJ1-5 | -
CASTSTASTDTQYF | TGTGCCAGTACCTCGACTGCTAGCACAGATACGCAGTATTTT | TRBV19 | - | TRBJ2-3 | few
CASSGLAGMVSSYEQYF | TGTGCCAGCAGCGGACTAGCGGGAATGGTTAGCTCCTACGAGCAGTACTTC | TRBV28 | TRBD2 | TRBJ2-7 | -
CSVGAWTGVNTEAFF | TGCAGCGTTGGGGCCTGGACAGGTGTCAACACTGAAGCTTTCTTT | TRBV29-1 | TRBD1 | TRBJ1-1 | few
CSAREGGGRDTEAFF | TGCAGTGCTAGAGAGGGCGGGGGGCGGGACACTGAAGCTTTCTTT | TRBV20-1 | - | TRBJ1-1 | -
CASSPSQGAAYNEQFF | TGTGCCAGTAGTCCCTCCCAGGGGGCGGCCTACAATGAGCAGTTCTTC | TRBV19 | TRBD1 | TRBJ2-1 | -
CASSIGLAGTNEQFF | TGTGCCAGTAGTATAGGACTAGCGGGTACAAATGAGCAGTTCTTC | TRBV19 | TRBD2 | TRBJ2-1 | -
CASSFIGETQYF | TGTGCCAGCAGTTTTATAGGAGAGACCCAGTACTTC | TRBV12-3/TRBV12-4 | - | TRBJ2-5 | many
CASSPGHSPNTQYF | TGTGCCAGCAGTCCAGGACACAGCCCAAATACGCAGTATTTT | TRBV28 | - | TRBJ2-3 | many
CASSLAPNARSNEQFF | TGTGCCAGCAGCTTGGCCCCTAATGCCAGGAGCAATGAGCAGTTCTTC | TRBV5-5 | - | TRBJ2-1 | many